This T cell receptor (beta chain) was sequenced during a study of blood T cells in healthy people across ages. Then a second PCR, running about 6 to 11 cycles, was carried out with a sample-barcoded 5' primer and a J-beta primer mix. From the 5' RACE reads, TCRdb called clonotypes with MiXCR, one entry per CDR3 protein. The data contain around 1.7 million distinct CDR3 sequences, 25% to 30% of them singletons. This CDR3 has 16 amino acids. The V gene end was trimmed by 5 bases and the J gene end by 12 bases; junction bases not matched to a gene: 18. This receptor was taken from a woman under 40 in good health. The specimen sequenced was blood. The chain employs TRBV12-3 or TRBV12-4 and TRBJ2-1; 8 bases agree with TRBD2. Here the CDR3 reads CASSASGTRLSRSQFF. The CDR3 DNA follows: TGTGCCAGCAGTGCCTCCGGGACTAGGCTATCGAGGTCGCAGTTCTTC.